A single T cell receptor (beta chain) is shown here with its context. This sample was included in a study of blood T cell repertoires in COVID-19. Sequencing was performed with immunoSEQ multiplex PCR; in TCRdb, only in-frame clones are kept and a portion is missing. The data contain fewer than 250,000 clones, just under 85% of them singletons. The CDR3 has 15 amino acids. The germline CDR1 and CDR2 sequences are SGHVS and FQNEAQ. Trimming removed 4 bases from V and 3 bases from J; junction bases left unmatched: 8. The source is a woman aged 60-75 years with active or convalescent COVID-19. The V call is TRBV7-8, the J call TRBJ2-7, with TRBD1 matching over 8 bases. Material: peripheral blood. Here the CDR3 DNA reads TGTGCCAGCAGCTCAACCCGGGACAGGCTCTACGAGCAGTACTTC. Translation: CASSSTRDRLYEQYF. Using reference TRBV7-8 and TRBJ2-7 for the parts outside the CDR3, the full variable domain is GAGVSQSPRYKVAKRGQDVALRCDPISGHVSLFWYQQALGQGPEFLTYFQNEAQLDKSGLPSDRFFAERPEGSVSTLKIQRTQQEDSAVYLCASSSTRDRLYEQYFGPGTRLTVT.